This record concerns one T cell receptor beta chain sequence. Its antigen is not identified. Profiling relied on immunoSEQ multiplex PCR, and the TCRdb table lists in-frame clones only, not all of them. The table has 2 million to 2.5 million clones, 85% to 95% seen once; the top ten hold 0.3% to 0.45%. The source of the sample is a study of shared clonotypes between healthy human individuals. Study information: CD4 naive cells filled three plates per donor, CD4 memory three, CD8 naive two and CD8 memory one. General study points: Depth was large, yet rarefaction showed that sorted-subset sequencing was incomplete.

Germline V gene lookup returns CDR1 SNHLY and CDR2 FYNNEI. Trimming cost V 8 bases and J 0 bases, with 13 bases left between them. This CDR3 spans 14 amino acids. Source material: naive CD4+ T cells from PBMCs. The subset denotes: CD45RA+ positively selected. The clonotype comes from a man aged 18 to 29 in good health. Some clones in this sample may be carry-over from other donors' samples. This sequence joins TRBV2 and TRBJ1-1; D gene uncertain. CDR3: CASQKGLMNTEAFF. In nucleotides, the CDR3 is TGTGCCAGCCAGAAAGGACTGATGAACACTGAAGCTTTCTTT.